This is a list of T cell receptor beta chains from one sample in a study of cytomegalovirus exposure and HLA in healthy donors. Libraries were prepared by immunoSEQ multiplex PCR; TCRdb keeps only in-frame clonotypes and omits some of them. The top ten hold 1.5% to 2% of the sample, which has under 150,000 clones, over 60% seen once. Material: PBMCs. These receptors all come from a woman aged 40 to 50 in good health and CMV-seronegative. The CDR3 runs from the conserved cysteine through the conserved F or W. The D gene is left open where the match is weak. Clone size is stated in some rows and not others, as once, few, many or a class when expanded.

CDR3 protein | CDR3 DNA | clone size | V gene | D gene | J gene
CASSLGGGTEAFF | TGTGCCAGCAGTTTAGGGGGGGGCACTGAAGCTTTCTTT | NA | TRBV28 | NA | TRBJ1-1
CASSLAGGGDEQYF | TGCGCCAGCAGCTTAGCCGGGGGGGGCGACGAGCAGTACTTC | NA | TRBV5-1 | TRBD2 | TRBJ2-7
CASSTPRDSPSTDTQYF | TGTGCCAGCAGCACTCCCCGGGACTCTCCTAGCACAGATACGCAGTATTTT | NA | TRBV7-8 | NA | TRBJ2-3
CASSPLAGGRDEQFF | TGTGCCAGCAGTCCGTTAGCGGGGGGTAGGGATGAGCAGTTCTTC | NA | TRBV6-5 | TRBD2 | TRBJ2-1
CASSFPNGRAAGELFF | TGCGCCAGCAGCTTCCCTAATGGGAGGGCCGCCGGGGAGCTGTTTTTT | NA | TRBV5-1 | TRBD2 | TRBJ2-2
CASSQPGQYNSPLHF | TGTGCCAGCAGTCAACCGGGACAGTATAATTCACCCCTCCACTTT | NA | TRBV28 | TRBD1 | TRBJ1-6
CASSFSPGTGGWETQYF | TGTGCCAGCAGTTTTAGCCCCGGGACAGGTGGGTGGGAGACCCAGTACTTC | once | TRBV28 | TRBD1 | TRBJ2-5
CASSVVTGSNTEAFF | TGTGCCAGCAGCGTAGTAACAGGGTCGAACACTGAAGCTTTCTTT | NA | TRBV9 | NA | TRBJ1-1
CASSERERGTYEQYF | TGTGCCAGCAGTGAACGCGAGCGGGGGACCTACGAGCAGTACTTC | NA | TRBV6-1 | TRBD2 | TRBJ2-7
CASSPRVAGDHTEAFF | TGTGCCAGCTCACCCCGTGTGGCAGGGGATCACACTGAAGCTTTCTTT | NA | TRBV18 | NA | TRBJ1-1
CASSVAIGGQETQYF | TGTGCCAGCAGCGTAGCCATTGGGGGGCAAGAGACCCAGTACTTC | NA | TRBV9 | NA | TRBJ2-5
CASTPAGNYEQYF | TGTGCCAGCACACCGGCCGGGAACTACGAGCAGTACTTC | once | TRBV18 | NA | TRBJ2-7
CASRNGLGNSGANVLTF | TGTGCCAGCAGGAATGGACTGGGAAATTCGGGGGCCAACGTCCTGACTTTC | NA | TRBV19 | NA | TRBJ2-6
CASREGQGGEKLFF | TGTGCCAGCAGGGAAGGACAGGGGGGGGAAAAACTGTTTTTT | NA | TRBV6-1 | TRBD1 | TRBJ1-4
CASEERGTTDTQYF | TGCGCCAGCGAAGAGCGGGGGACCACAGATACGCAGTATTTT | NA | TRBV5-1 | TRBD2 | TRBJ2-3
CSVEGGQGAGNTEAFF | TGCAGCGTTGAAGGGGGACAGGGGGCCGGGAACACTGAAGCTTTCTTT | NA | TRBV29-1 | TRBD1 | TRBJ1-1
CASLLQGGTGELFF | TGTGCCAGCTTATTACAGGGGGGGACCGGGGAGCTGTTTTTT | NA | TRBV2 | NA | TRBJ2-2
CSVSHPSPGELFF | TGCAGCGTTTCCCACCCTAGCCCCGGGGAGCTGTTTTTT | NA | TRBV29-1 | NA | TRBJ2-2
CATHRDSSNYGYTF | TGTGCCACCCACCGGGACAGCTCTAACTATGGCTACACCTTC | NA | TRBV30 | TRBD1 | TRBJ1-2
CASSLTRTASGNTIYF | TGTGCCAGTAGTTTAACCCGGACAGCCTCTGGAAACACCATATATTTT | NA | TRBV19 | NA | TRBJ1-3
CASSLGQLHTEAFF | TGTGCCAGCAGCTTGGGACAGCTGCACACTGAAGCTTTCTTT | NA | TRBV5-4 | NA | TRBJ1-1
CASSGNRVPLHF | TGTGCCAGCAGTGGTAACAGGGTCCCCCTCCACTTT | once | TRBV6-1 | NA | TRBJ1-6
CASSPGQGGSPRNTEQFF | TGCGCCAGCAGCCCGGGACAGGGAGGAAGCCCCCGTAATACTGAGCAGTTCTTC | NA | TRBV5-1 | TRBD1 | TRBJ2-1
CANPGQGLNSPLHF | TGCGCCAACCCGGGACAGGGACTTAATTCACCCCTCCACTTT | NA | TRBV5-1 | TRBD1 | TRBJ1-6
CASSQGASGAGGFF | TGCGCCAGCAGCCAGGGAGCTAGCGGGGCCGGGGGGTTCTTC | once | TRBV4-1 | TRBD2 | TRBJ2-1
CATSARTGGNQPQHF | TGTGCCACCAGCGCCCGGACAGGGGGCAATCAGCCCCAGCATTTT | once | TRBV15 | TRBD1 | TRBJ1-5
CAWSVNDGNTIYF | TGTGCCTGGAGTGTAAACGACGGGAACACCATATATTTT | NA | TRBV30 | NA | TRBJ1-3
CASSLALAGVYNEQFF | TGCGCCAGCAGCTTGGCCCTAGCGGGGGTCTACAATGAGCAGTTCTTC | NA | TRBV5-1 | TRBD2 | TRBJ2-1
CASRPDSGTGNQPQHF | TGTGCCAGCAGACCCGATTCCGGGACAGGTAATCAGCCCCAGCATTTT | NA | TRBV28 | TRBD1 | TRBJ1-5
CASSWTGSYEQYF | TGTGCCAGCAGTTGGACAGGGAGCTACGAGCAGTACTTC | NA | TRBV28 | TRBD1 | TRBJ2-7
CASSQISGQGAYEQYF | TGTGCCAGCAGCCAAATATCGGGACAGGGGGCCTACGAGCAGTACTTC | NA | TRBV4-2 | TRBD1 | TRBJ2-7
CAWGDRTYEQYF | TGTGCCTGGGGGGACAGGACCTACGAGCAGTACTTC | NA | TRBV30 | TRBD1 | TRBJ2-7
CASSRTGSGNTIYF | TGTGCCAGCAGTCGGACAGGTTCTGGAAACACCATATATTTT | NA | TRBV6-5 | TRBD1 | TRBJ1-3
CASSDRGPYEQYF | TGTGCCAGCAGCGACAGGGGACCCTACGAGCAGTACTTC | once | TRBV5-5 | TRBD1 | TRBJ2-7
CASSFDRERPYGYTF | TGTGCCAGCTCATTCGACAGGGAGAGGCCCTATGGCTACACCTTC | NA | TRBV18 | TRBD1 | TRBJ1-2
CASSQGQGRGNTIYF | TGCGCCAGCAGCCAAGGACAGGGAAGAGGAAACACCATATATTTT | NA | TRBV4-1 | TRBD1 | TRBJ1-3
CASSQDGWGQGGQPQHF | TGTGCCAGCAGCCAAGATGGCTGGGGACAGGGGGGTCAGCCCCAGCATTTT | NA | TRBV14 | TRBD1 | TRBJ1-5
CASSLSAFALNTEAFF | TGTGCCAGCAGTTTATCTGCATTTGCGTTGAACACTGAAGCTTTCTTT | NA | TRBV27 | NA | TRBJ1-1
CASSLTLGAGNTPGELFF | TGTGCCAGCAGCCTTACCTTAGGTGCAGGGAACACCCCCGGGGAGCTGTTTTTT | NA | TRBV5-6 | NA | TRBJ2-2
CAISESGQNTGELFF | TGTGCCATCAGTGAGTCGGGACAGAACACCGGGGAGCTGTTTTTT | NA | TRBV10-3 | NA | TRBJ2-2
CASSYPDRADTQYF | TGTGCCAGCAGCTACCCCGACAGGGCAGATACGCAGTATTTT | NA | TRBV28 | TRBD1 | TRBJ2-3
CASSWGQGGTEAFF | TGTGCCAGCAGTTGGGGACAGGGAGGTACTGAAGCTTTCTTT | once | TRBV6-5 | TRBD1 | TRBJ1-1
CASSRQGATADEQFF | TGTGCCAGCAGTAGACAGGGGGCGACAGCGGATGAGCAGTTCTTC | NA | TRBV6-4 | TRBD1 | TRBJ2-1
CASSLGRGSPGNTIYF | TGTGCCAGCAGCTTAGGCAGGGGCAGCCCTGGAAACACCATATATTTT | few | TRBV7-9 | NA | TRBJ1-3
CASSLMTGFTEAFF | TGTGCCAGCAGCTTGATGACAGGCTTCACTGAAGCTTTCTTT | NA | TRBV5-5 | NA | TRBJ1-1
CASSLAEGGYEQYF | TGTGCCAGCAGCTTAGCGGAAGGGGGCTACGAGCAGTACTTC | NA | TRBV7-6 | NA | TRBJ2-7
CASSATSSGELFF | TGTGCCAGCAGCGCGACTAGCAGCGGGGAGCTGTTTTTT | NA | TRBV2 | TRBD2 | TRBJ2-2
CASSPEPGQGIEQYF | TGTGCCAGCTCACCAGAACCGGGACAGGGGATCGAGCAGTACTTC | few | TRBV18 | TRBD1 | TRBJ2-7
CSVQNEKLFF | TGCAGCGTACAAAATGAAAAACTGTTTTTT | once | TRBV29-1 | NA | TRBJ1-4
CASSPPGQKNTEAFF | TGCGCCAGCAGCCCTCCGGGACAGAAGAACACTGAAGCTTTCTTT | NA | TRBV4-1 | TRBD1 | TRBJ1-1
CSVARGLGAEAFF | TGCAGCGTCGCACGGGGATTGGGAGCTGAAGCTTTCTTT | NA | TRBV29-1 | NA | TRBJ1-1
CASSSQGSLYEQYF | TGCGCCAGCAGCTCCCAGGGGAGCCTCTACGAGCAGTACTTC | NA | TRBV5-1 | NA | TRBJ2-7